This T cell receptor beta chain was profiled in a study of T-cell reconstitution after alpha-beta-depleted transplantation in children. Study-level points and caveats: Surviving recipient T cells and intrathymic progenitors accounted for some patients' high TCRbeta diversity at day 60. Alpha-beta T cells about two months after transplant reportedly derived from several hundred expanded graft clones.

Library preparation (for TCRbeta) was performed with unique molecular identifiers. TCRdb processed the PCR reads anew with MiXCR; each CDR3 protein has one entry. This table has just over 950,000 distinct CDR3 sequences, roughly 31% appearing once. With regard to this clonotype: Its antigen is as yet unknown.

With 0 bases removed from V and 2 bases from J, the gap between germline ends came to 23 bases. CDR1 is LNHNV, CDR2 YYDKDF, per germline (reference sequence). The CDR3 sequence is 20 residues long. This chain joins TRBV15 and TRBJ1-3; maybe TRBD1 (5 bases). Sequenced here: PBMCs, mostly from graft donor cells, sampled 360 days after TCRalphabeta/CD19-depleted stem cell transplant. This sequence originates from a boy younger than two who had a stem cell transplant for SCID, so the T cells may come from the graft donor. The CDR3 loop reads CATSRDKRGPILRAGNTIYF. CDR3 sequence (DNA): TGTGCCACCAGCAGAGATAAGCGGGGCCCAATCCTTCGGGCTGGAAACACCATATATTTT.